The clone carrying this TCR beta chain was seen a few times. Antigen specificity is unknown. The data are from a study of beta chain features in type 1 diabetes. General study results and limits: A moderate, significant TCRB CDR3 shortening appeared in type 1 diabetes across four CD4+ subsets.

Expressed TCRB transcripts were sequenced because the entire RNA isolate underwent reverse transcription. TCRdb's table, derived via immunoSEQ multiplex PCR, lists solely in-frame clones and lacks some. The table shows 500,000 to 850,000 clones, with over 13% occurring only once. This CDR3 contains 15 residues. Trimming removed 3 bases from V and 4 bases from J, with 15 bases in between. Germline V lookup: CDR1 GTSNPN, CDR2 SVGIG (reference sequence). The sequence came from a man between 18 and 29 years old with type 1 diabetes. This chain joins TRBV30 and TRBJ2-2; D tentatively reads TRBD1 or TRBD2 (6 bases each). Sequencing was done on a sample of naive CD4+ T cells from blood. CDR3 bases: TGTGCCTGGAGCGGGGGACAAGCGGGCACCGGGGAGCTGTTTTTT. It encodes CAWSGGQAGTGELFF.